The subject of this entry is one TCR beta chain. Construction of TCR beta libraries relied on iRepertoire HTBI primers and on Arm-PCR targeting CDR3 regions. TCRdb re-called the multiplex PCR reads with MiXCR, one entry per CDR3 protein. The sample records approximately 470,000 distinct CDR3 sequences, roughly 16% being singletons. Time point given: newly diagnosed GD, antithyroid drugs for less than 3 months. Extracted RNA from PBMCs served as the source of the TCR library. The CDR3 spans 15 residues. Germline V CDR1 and CDR2: SGHNT, YYREEE (reference sequence). Trimming cost V 0 bases and J 4 bases; bases outside gene matches: 5. The record originates from a study of regulatory T cells in long-lasting Graves disease. The same data also went into a second study, on T cells in Graves' hyperthyroidism and ophthalmopathy. That source reports: Initially, a first-round RT-PCR of the TCR CDR3 employed the HTBI primer set. Blood samples included most of the expanded thyroid clonotypes exceeding 0.001.

Sequencing used peripheral blood mononuclear cells (PBMCs), obtained at new diagnosis, from a patient treated with antithyroid drugs. The rearrangement joins TRBV5-4 to TRBJ1-2; 8 bases line up with TRBD1. The receptor comes from a man aged 35-49 years with Graves disease. The CDR3: CASSLDGTGRYGYTF. CDR3 nucleotides: TGTGCCAGCAGCTTGGACGGGACAGGACGCTATGGCTACACCTTC.